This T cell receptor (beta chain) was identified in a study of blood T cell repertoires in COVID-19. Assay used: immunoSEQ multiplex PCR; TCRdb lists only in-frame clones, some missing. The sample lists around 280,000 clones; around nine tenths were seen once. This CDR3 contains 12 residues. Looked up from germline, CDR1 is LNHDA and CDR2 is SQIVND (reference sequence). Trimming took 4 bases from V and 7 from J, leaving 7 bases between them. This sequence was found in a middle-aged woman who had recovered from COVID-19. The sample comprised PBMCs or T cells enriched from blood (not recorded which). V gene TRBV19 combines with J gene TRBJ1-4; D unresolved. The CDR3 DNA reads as TGTGCCAGTAGTAGTTTGAGTGAAAAACTGTTTTTT. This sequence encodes CASSSLSEKLFF. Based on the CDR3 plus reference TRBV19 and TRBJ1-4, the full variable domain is DGGITQSPKYLFRKEGQNVTLSCEQNLNHDAMYWYRQDPGQGLRLIYYSQIVNDFQKGDIAEGYSVSREKKESFPLTVTSAQKNPTAFYLCASSSLSEKLFFGSGTQLSVL.